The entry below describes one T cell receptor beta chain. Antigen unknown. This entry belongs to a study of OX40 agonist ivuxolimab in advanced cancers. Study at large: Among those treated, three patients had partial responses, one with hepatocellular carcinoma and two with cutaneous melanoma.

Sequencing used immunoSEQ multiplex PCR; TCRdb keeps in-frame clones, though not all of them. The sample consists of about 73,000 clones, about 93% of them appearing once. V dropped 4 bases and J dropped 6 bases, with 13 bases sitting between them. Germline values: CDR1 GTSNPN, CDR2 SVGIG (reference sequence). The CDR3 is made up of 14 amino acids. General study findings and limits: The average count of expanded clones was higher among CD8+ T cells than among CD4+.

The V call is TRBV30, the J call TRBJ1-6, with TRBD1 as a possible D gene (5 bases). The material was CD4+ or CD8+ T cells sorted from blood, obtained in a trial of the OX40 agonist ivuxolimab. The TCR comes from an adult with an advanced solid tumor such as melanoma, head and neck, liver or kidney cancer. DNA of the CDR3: TGTGCCTGGACCCTCGACAGTGTTAATTCACCCCTCCACTTT. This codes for CAWTLDSVNSPLHF.